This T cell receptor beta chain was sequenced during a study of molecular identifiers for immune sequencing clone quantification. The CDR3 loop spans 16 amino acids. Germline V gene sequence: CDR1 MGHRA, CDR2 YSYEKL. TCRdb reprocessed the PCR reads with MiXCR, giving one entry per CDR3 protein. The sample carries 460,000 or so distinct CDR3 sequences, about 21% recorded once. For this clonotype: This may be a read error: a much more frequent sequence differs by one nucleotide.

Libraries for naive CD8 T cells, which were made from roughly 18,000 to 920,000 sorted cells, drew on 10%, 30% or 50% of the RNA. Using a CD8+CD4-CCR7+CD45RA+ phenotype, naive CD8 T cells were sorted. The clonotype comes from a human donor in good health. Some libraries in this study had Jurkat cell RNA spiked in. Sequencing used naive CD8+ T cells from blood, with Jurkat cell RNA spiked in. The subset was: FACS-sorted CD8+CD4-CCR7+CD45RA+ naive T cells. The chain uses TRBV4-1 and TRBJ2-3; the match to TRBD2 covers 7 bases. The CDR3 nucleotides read TGCGCCAGCTGCCAGGTTAGCGGGTCTAGCACAGATACGCAGTATTTT. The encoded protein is CASCQVSGSSTDTQYF.